This T cell receptor beta chain was documented in a study of blood T cell repertoires in COVID-19. Profiled with immunoSEQ multiplex PCR; TCRdb holds only in-frame clones, not every one. The sample has roughly 180,000 clones; around 83% are singletons. CDR1 and CDR2 from the germline V gene are MNHEY and SVGAGI. The ends lost 6 bases at V and 1 base at J; junction bases unmatched: 6. The CDR3 is 15 residues long. This clone appeared a single time. The TCR sequence derives from a woman aged 50 to 60 in a cohort exposed to, infected with or recovered from COVID-19 (not recorded which). The chain recombines TRBV6-5 with TRBJ2-1, with 7 bases aligning to TRBD1. Input material: PBMCs or T cells enriched from blood (not recorded which). CDR3 bases: TGTGCCAGCAGCAGCGACAGGGATTCCTACAATGAGCAGTTCTTC. This gives the protein CASSSDRDSYNEQFF.